This paragraph reports one TCR beta chain. Here immunoSEQ multiplex PCR was the method, and the copy in TCRdb shows in-frame clones only, minus some. This sample has about 320,000 clones, with 90% found just once. This entry comes from a study of blood T cell repertoires in COVID-19. The sequencing input was PBMCs or T cells enriched from blood (not recorded which). This TCR came from a woman between 25 and 40 years old who had been exposed to COVID-19.

CDR3 bases: TGCGCCAGCAGCCTCCCCGGGAACGGAATTGAGACCCAGTACTTC. Translated, it gives CASSLPGNGIETQYF. The V call is TRBV4-1, the J call TRBJ2-5; D may be TRBD2 (5 bases). CDR1 is MGHRA and CDR2 is YSYEKL in the germline V gene. CDR3 length: 15 residues. Trimming removed 4 bases at V and 5 bases at J, with 17 bases between.